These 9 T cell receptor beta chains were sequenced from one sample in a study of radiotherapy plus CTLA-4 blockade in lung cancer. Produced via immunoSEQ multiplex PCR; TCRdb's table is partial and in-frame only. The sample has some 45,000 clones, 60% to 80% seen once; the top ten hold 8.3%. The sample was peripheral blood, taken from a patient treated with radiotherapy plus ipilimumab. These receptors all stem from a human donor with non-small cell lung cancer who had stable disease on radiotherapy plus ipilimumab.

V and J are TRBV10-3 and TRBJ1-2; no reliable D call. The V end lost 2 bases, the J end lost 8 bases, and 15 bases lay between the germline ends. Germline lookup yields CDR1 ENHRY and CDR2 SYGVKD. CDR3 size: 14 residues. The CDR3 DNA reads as TGTGCCATCAGTGAGGAGAAAGCCCTTTGGGGCTACACCTTC. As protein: CAISEEKALWGYTF.

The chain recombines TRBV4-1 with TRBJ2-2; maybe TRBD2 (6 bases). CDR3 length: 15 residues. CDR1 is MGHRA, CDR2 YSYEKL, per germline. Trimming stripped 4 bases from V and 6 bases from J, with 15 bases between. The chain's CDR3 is CASSPVWAGSGELFF. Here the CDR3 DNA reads TGCGCCAGCAGCCCGGTGTGGGCGGGGTCCGGGGAGCTGTTTTTT.

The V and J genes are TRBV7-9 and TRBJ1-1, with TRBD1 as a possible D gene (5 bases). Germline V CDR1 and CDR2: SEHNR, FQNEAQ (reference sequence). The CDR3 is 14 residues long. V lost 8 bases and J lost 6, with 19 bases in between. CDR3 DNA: TGTGCCAGCCGGGTAGGTCTGGGGCTCGCTGAAGCTTTCTTT. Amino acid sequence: CASRVGLGLAEAFF.

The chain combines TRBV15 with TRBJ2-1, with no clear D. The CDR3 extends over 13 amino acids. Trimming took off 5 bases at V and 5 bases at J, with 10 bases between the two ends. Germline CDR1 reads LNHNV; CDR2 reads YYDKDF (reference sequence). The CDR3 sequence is CATSPPVDNEQFF. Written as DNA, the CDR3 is TGTGCCACCAGCCCGCCCGTAGACAATGAGCAGTTCTTC.

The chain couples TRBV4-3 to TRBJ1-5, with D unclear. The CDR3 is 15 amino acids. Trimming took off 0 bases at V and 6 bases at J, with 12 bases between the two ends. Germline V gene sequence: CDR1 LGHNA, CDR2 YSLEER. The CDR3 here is CASSQEKGKGQPQHF. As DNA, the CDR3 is TGCGCCAGCAGCCAAGAAAAAGGGAAAGGTCAGCCCCAGCATTTT.

CDR3 sequence: CASSREQGGNSGANVLTF. CDR3 sequence (DNA): TGTGCCAGCAGTAGGGAGCAGGGAGGCAACTCTGGGGCCAACGTCCTGACTTTC. The chain is built from TRBV28 and TRBJ2-6; possible D gene TRBD2, 6 bases. Looked up from germline, CDR1 is MDHEN and CDR2 is SYDVKM. CDR3 length: 18 amino acids. V was shortened by 5 bases and J by 0 bases, with 17 bases between the two germline ends.

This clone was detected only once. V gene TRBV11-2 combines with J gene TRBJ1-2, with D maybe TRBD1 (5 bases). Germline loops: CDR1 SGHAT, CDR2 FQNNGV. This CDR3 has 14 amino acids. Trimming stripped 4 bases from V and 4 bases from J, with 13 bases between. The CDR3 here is CASSSSGQPYGYTF. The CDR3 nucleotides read TGTGCCAGCAGCTCCTCAGGACAACCCTATGGCTACACCTTC.

The CDR3 protein is CAWRRGGTEAFF. The DNA for the CDR3 is TGTGCCTGGAGGCGAGGGGGTACTGAAGCTTTCTTT. The chain uses TRBV30 and TRBJ1-1, with D maybe TRBD1 (6 bases). The V end was cut by 3 bases, the J end by 5 bases, with 10 bases between. Per the germline V gene, CDR1 is GTSNPN and CDR2 is SVGIG (reference sequence). This CDR3 comprises 12 residues.

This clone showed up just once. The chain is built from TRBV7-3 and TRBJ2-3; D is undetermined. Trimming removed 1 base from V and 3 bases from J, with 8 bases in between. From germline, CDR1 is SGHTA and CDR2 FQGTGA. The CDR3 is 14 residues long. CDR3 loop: CASSLSHITDTQYF. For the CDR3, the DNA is TGTGCCAGCAGCTTAAGTCACATAACAGATACGCAGTATTTT. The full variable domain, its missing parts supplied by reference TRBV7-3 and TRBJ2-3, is GAGVSQTPSNKVTEKGKYVELRCDPISGHTALYWYRQSLGQGPEFLIYFQGTGAADDSGLPNDRFFAVRPEGSVSTLKIQRTERGDSAVYLCASSLSHITDTQYFGPGTRLTVL.